This TCR beta chain was documented in a study of T cell responses to AZD1222 COVID-19 vaccine. The study's findings and limits: CD4 TCRs linked to vaccination spanned spike, dominating at 160-218 and 743-854. The breadth and depth of Spike-specific TCRs increased once two AZD1222 doses had been given. Baseline seropositives among AZD1222 recipients totaled only 5 to 7.

Recipients boosted at about 4 weeks or about 12 weeks are pooled. The CDR3 has 14 amino acids. In the case of this clone: Its antigen remains unknown.

Using immunoSEQ multiplex PCR, the repertoire was profiled, and TCRdb retains in-frame clones only, with some absent. Among around 180,000 clones listed, 88% were seen once. Material: peripheral blood, obtained 28 days after the second AZD1222 dose. The clonotype comes from an adult who received the AZD1222 COVID-19 vaccine. This chain joins TRBV21-1 and TRBJ2-6. TRBV21-1 is assigned pseudogene status. CDR3 coding DNA: TGTGCCAGCAGCAACCATCTTGGGGCCAACGTCCTGACTTTC. Protein sequence: CASSNHLGANVLTF.